This is a list of T cell receptor beta chains from one sample in a study of cytomegalovirus exposure and HLA in healthy donors. The repertoire was sequenced with immunoSEQ multiplex PCR; TCRdb's copy has only in-frame clones and lacks some. The sample lists about 140,000 clones, around three quarters seen once, with 6.8% in the top ten. Sequences were obtained from PBMCs. These receptor sequences come from a man aged 35-49 years in good health and CMV-seropositive. Each CDR3 is given with its conserved first and last residue. The order of the fields is J gene, clone size, D gene, V gene, CDR3 protein, CDR3 DNA. The D gene is left open where the match is weak. Rows give clone size only sometimes, using once, few, many, or a class for an expanded clone.

J gene: TRBJ2-1
clone size: .
D gene: TRBD2
V gene: TRBV5-1
CDR3 protein: CASASGRRVYNEQFF
CDR3 DNA: TGCGCCAGCGCTAGCGGTCGGAGGGTCTACAATGAGCAGTTCTTC

J gene: TRBJ1-6
clone size: .
D gene: .
V gene: TRBV6-1
CDR3 protein: CASSEALPTRVVGNNSPLHF
CDR3 DNA: TGTGCCAGCAGTGAAGCGCTTCCCACCAGGGTAGTAGGAAATAATTCACCCCTCCACTTT

J gene: TRBJ1-3
clone size: .
D gene: TRBD1
V gene: TRBV5-1
CDR3 protein: CASSTGTDLGNTIYF
CDR3 DNA: TGCGCCAGCAGCACCGGGACAGACTTAGGAAACACCATATATTTT

J gene: TRBJ2-7
clone size: .
D gene: TRBD1
V gene: TRBV7-2
CDR3 protein: CASSSWTGPSYEQYF
CDR3 DNA: TGTGCCAGCAGCTCATGGACAGGGCCATCCTACGAGCAGTACTTC

J gene: TRBJ2-7
clone size: .
D gene: TRBD2
V gene: TRBV5-6
CDR3 protein: CASSLAGLAGWSSYEQYF
CDR3 DNA: TGTGCCAGCAGCTTGGCCGGTCTAGCGGGCTGGAGCTCCTACGAGCAGTACTTC

J gene: TRBJ2-7
clone size: .
D gene: .
V gene: TRBV5-4
CDR3 protein: CASSWGHSSYEQYF
CDR3 DNA: TGTGCCAGCAGCTGGGGACATAGCTCCTACGAGCAGTACTTC

J gene: TRBJ2-1
clone size: .
D gene: TRBD2
V gene: TRBV5-6
CDR3 protein: CASSLRGLAYNEQFF
CDR3 DNA: TGTGCCAGCAGCTTAAGGGGACTAGCCTACAATGAGCAGTTCTTC

J gene: TRBJ2-7
clone size: .
D gene: .
V gene: TRBV4-1
CDR3 protein: CASSQGAGQNYEQYF
CDR3 DNA: TGCGCCAGCAGCCAAGGGGCCGGACAGAACTACGAGCAGTACTTC

J gene: TRBJ1-6
clone size: .
D gene: .
V gene: TRBV7-9
CDR3 protein: CPSSSHDFEGVLSPLHF
CDR3 DNA: TGTCCGAGCAGCTCCCACGATTTTGAGGGCGTTTTATCACCCCTCCACTTT

J gene: TRBJ2-7
clone size: few
D gene: TRBD1
V gene: TRBV7-9
CDR3 protein: CASSLSQGAVEQYF
CDR3 DNA: TGTGCCAGCAGCTTAAGCCAGGGGGCGGTCGAGCAGTACTTC

J gene: TRBJ1-1
clone size: .
D gene: TRBD1
V gene: TRBV10-1
CDR3 protein: CASSEAGTGGTEAFF
CDR3 DNA: TGCGCCAGCAGCGAAGCCGGGACAGGGGGCACTGAAGCTTTCTTT

J gene: TRBJ2-7
clone size: .
D gene: .
V gene: TRBV19
CDR3 protein: CASSIGPEGPEQYF
CDR3 DNA: TGTGCCAGTAGTATAGGCCCGGAGGGGCCAGAGCAGTACTTC

J gene: TRBJ2-7
clone size: few
D gene: TRBD1
V gene: TRBV27
CDR3 protein: CASSFGTAYEQYF
CDR3 DNA: TGTGCCAGCAGTTTCGGGACAGCCTACGAGCAGTACTTC

J gene: TRBJ2-6
clone size: once
D gene: TRBD1
V gene: TRBV7-6
CDR3 protein: CASSRTGWLGDNVLTF
CDR3 DNA: TGTGCCAGCAGCCGGACAGGATGGCTCGGTGACAACGTCCTGACTTTC

J gene: TRBJ2-2
clone size: .
D gene: .
V gene: TRBV19
CDR3 protein: CASSPPPGGNTGELFF
CDR3 DNA: TGTGCCAGTAGCCCCCCCCCGGGGGGCAACACCGGGGAGCTGTTTTTT

J gene: TRBJ2-1
clone size: .
D gene: .
V gene: TRBV27
CDR3 protein: CASSLGQFLYNEQFF
CDR3 DNA: TGTGCCAGCAGTTTAGGGCAGTTTCTCTACAATGAGCAGTTCTTC

J gene: TRBJ2-1
clone size: .
D gene: .
V gene: TRBV2
CDR3 protein: CAGQLNRYNEQFF
CDR3 DNA: TGTGCCGGACAACTGAATCGTTACAATGAGCAGTTCTTC

J gene: TRBJ1-1
clone size: .
D gene: TRBD1
V gene: TRBV2
CDR3 protein: CASSQTGTANTEAFF
CDR3 DNA: TGTGCCAGCAGCCAGACCGGGACAGCGAACACTGAAGCTTTCTTT

J gene: TRBJ2-6
clone size: once
D gene: TRBD1
V gene: TRBV4-3
CDR3 protein: CASSQEGGFSSGANVLTF
CDR3 DNA: TGCGCCAGCAGCCAAGAAGGGGGCTTCAGCTCTGGGGCCAACGTCCTGACTTTC

J gene: TRBJ2-7
clone size: .
D gene: TRBD1
V gene: TRBV5-1
CDR3 protein: CASSSGGAPNEQYF
CDR3 DNA: TGCGCCAGCAGCTCAGGGGGCGCCCCGAACGAGCAGTACTTC

J gene: TRBJ1-2
clone size: few
D gene: .
V gene: TRBV28
CDR3 protein: CASSFQGQYYGYTF
CDR3 DNA: TGTGCCAGCAGTTTTCAGGGGCAGTACTATGGCTACACCTTC